Listed here are 27 T cell receptor beta chains from one sample, sequenced in a study of blood T cell repertoires in COVID-19. Sequencing used immunoSEQ multiplex PCR; TCRdb keeps in-frame clones, though not all of them. This sample has over 200,000 clones, with around 85% found just once. Sequenced input: peripheral blood. The receptors come from a human donor in a cohort sampled during active COVID-19.

The chain uses TRBV4-1 and TRBJ1-2; a possible D gene is TRBD1 (6 bases). V lost 0 bases and J 2 bases, leaving 16 bases between the germline ends. The CDR3 loop spans 17 amino acids. Germline assignment: CDR1 MGHRA and CDR2 YSYEKL. The CDR3 sequence: CASSQDPNRALNYGYTF. As DNA, the CDR3 is TGCGCCAGCAGCCAAGACCCTAACAGGGCCCTCAACTATGGCTACACCTTC.

The genes are TRBV5-1 and TRBJ2-2, with 11 bases fitting TRBD2. Per germline, CDR1 SGHRS and CDR2 YFSETQ. The J segment lost 7 bases and the V segment lost 1 base, leaving 3 bases of the junction unmatched. This CDR3 is 15 amino acids long. In nucleotides, the CDR3 is TGCGCCAGCAGCTTGACTAGCGGGAGAGTCGGGGAGCTGTTTTTT. This translates into CASSLTSGRVGELFF.

The V gene is TRBV11-2, the J gene TRBJ1-6; tentatively, D is TRBD1 (5 bases). Trimming removed 5 bases from V and 3 bases from J, with 11 bases in between. The germline CDR1 and CDR2 sequences are SGHAT and FQNNGV. There are 15 residues in the CDR3. This chain's CDR3 is CASSGRAIYNSPLHF. The CDR3 DNA follows: TGTGCCAGCAGCGGCAGGGCGATCTATAATTCACCCCTCCACTTT.

This chain connects TRBV30 to TRBJ1-4, with no clear D. Trimming cost V 1 base and J 7 bases, with 10 bases left between them. The germline V gene has CDR1 GTSNPN and CDR2 SVGIG (reference sequence). The CDR3 has 13 residues. CDR3 sequence: CAWSAVPSEKLFF. The DNA of the CDR3 is TGTGCCTGGAGTGCAGTACCCTCTGAAAAACTGTTTTTT.

The chain is built from TRBV3-1 (or the pseudogene TRBV3-2) and TRBJ2-7; 8 nucleotides match TRBD1. Trimming cost V 4 bases and J 0 bases; bases outside gene matches: 5. The CDR3 runs 15 residues. CDR1 is LGHDT, CDR2 YNNKEL, per germline (reference sequence). The DNA of the CDR3 is TGTGCCAGCAGCCCCCGGGACAGGCCCTCCTACGAGCAGTACTTC. Its protein is CASSPRDRPSYEQYF.

The chain uses TRBV15 and TRBJ1-6, with TRBD1 matching over 9 bases. Germline lookup yields CDR1 LNHNV and CDR2 YYDKDF (reference sequence). The CDR3 consists of 15 residues. Germline trimming cut 5 bases from V and 10 bases from J; bases unmatched to any gene: 9. The chain's CDR3 is CATSFRQGGNSPLHF. In DNA, the CDR3 is TGTGCCACCAGCTTTAGACAGGGGGGGAACTCACCCCTCCACTTT.

The chain combines TRBV6-5 with TRBJ2-7; 7 positions match TRBD2. This CDR3 is 15 amino acids long. Looked up from germline, CDR1 is MNHEY and CDR2 is SVGAGI. With V trimmed by 3 bases and J by 3 bases, 8 bases remained unmatched. CDR3 region: CASSYLAGASYEQYF. The CDR3 coding sequence is TGTGCCAGCAGTTATCTGGCGGGAGCGAGCTACGAGCAGTACTTC.

The chain uses TRBV28 and TRBJ2-4; a weak D match, TRBD2 (5 bases). The germline V and J ends were trimmed by 6 bases and 6 bases, with 15 bases remaining between them. The CDR3 is 14 residues long. From germline, CDR1 is MDHEN and CDR2 SYDVKM. The DNA of the CDR3 is TGTGCCAGCAGACCTAGCTCCACGGGAAACATTCAGTACTTC. Its protein product is CASRPSSTGNIQYF.

The rearrangement uses TRBV13 and TRBJ2-1, with TRBD1 identical over 12 bases. The CDR3 is made up of 15 amino acids. V lost 3 bases to trimming and J lost 6 bases; unmatched junction nucleotides: 3. Germline lookup yields CDR1 PRHDT and CDR2 FYEKMQ (reference sequence). CDR3 amino acids: CASSLPGQGANEQFF. The DNA for the CDR3 is TGTGCCAGCAGCTTGCCGGGACAGGGGGCCAATGAGCAGTTCTTC. Full variable domain (missing parts from reference TRBV13 and TRBJ2-1): AAGVIQSPRHLIKEKRETATLKCYPIPRHDTVYWYQQGPGQDPQFLISFYEKMQSDKGSIPDRFSAQQFSDYHSELNMSSLELGDSALYFCASSLPGQGANEQFFGPGTRLTVL.

The chain has TRBV7-9 and TRBJ2-7, with TRBD2 identical over 9 bases. Looked up from germline, CDR1 is SEHNR and CDR2 is FQNEAQ (reference sequence). Unmatched junction bases numbered 3, after V lost 3 bases and J lost 3 bases. The CDR3 is 14 residues long. The CDR3 here is CASSFISGSYEQYF. CDR3 nucleotide sequence: TGTGCCAGCAGCTTTATTAGCGGGAGCTACGAGCAGTACTTC. The full variable domain, with the rest looked up from reference TRBV7-9 and TRBJ2-7, is DTGVSQNPRHKITKRGQNVTFRCDPISEHNRLYWYRQTLGQGPEFLTYFQNEAQLEKSRLLSDRFSAERPKGSFSTLEIQRTEQGDSAMYLCASSFISGSYEQYFGPGTRLTVT.

CDR3: CSVAAAGRADTQYF. The CDR3 nucleotides read TGCAGCGTTGCGGCTGCGGGAAGGGCAGATACGCAGTATTTT. The gene calls are TRBV29-1 and TRBJ2-3, with D maybe TRBD2 (6 bases). The CDR3 is 14 residues long. Trimming removed 4 bases from V and 4 bases from J, with 15 bases in between. Germline V CDR1 and CDR2: SQVTM, ANQGSEA.

J is TRBJ2-7 and V is TRBV2; 11 bases map to TRBD2. Trimming at V came to 3 bases and at J to 0 bases, leaving 7 bases not matched to a gene. The CDR3 is 17 residues long. Germline loops: CDR1 SNHLY, CDR2 FYNNEI. The CDR3 sequence is CASSERLAGGSSYEQYF. CDR3 nucleotides: TGTGCCAGCAGTGAGAGGCTAGCGGGAGGCAGCTCCTACGAGCAGTACTTC.

The chain carries TRBV11-2 and TRBJ2-7; 9 bases match TRBD1. Germline CDR1 reads SGHAT; CDR2 reads FQNNGV. This CDR3 region has 15 residues. The V segment lost 3 bases and the J segment 5 bases; nucleotides outside the gene matches: 8. For the CDR3, the DNA is TGTGCCAGCAGCTTGAAGACAGGGGGAATCCACGAGCAGTACTTC. Encoded protein: CASSLKTGGIHEQYF.

V gene TRBV18 combines with J gene TRBJ2-7; tentatively, D is TRBD2 (5 bases). Germline V gene data show CDR1 as KGHSH and CDR2 as LQKENI. The CDR3 is made up of 14 amino acids. V was trimmed by 5 bases and J by 5 bases, leaving 16 bases between them. CDR3 in DNA: TGTGCCAGCTCAGTCCGGGAACTCATTCACGAGCAGTACTTC. It translates to CASSVRELIHEQYF.

This clone has a single count. The chain recombines TRBV30 with TRBJ2-7; no reliable D call. V was shortened by 1 base and J by 3 bases, with 13 bases between the two germline ends. Germline loops: CDR1 GTSNPN, CDR2 SVGIG (reference sequence). This CDR3 region has 14 residues. The CDR3 DNA sequence: TGTGCCTGGAGTGGACATTCAACCATCTACGAGCAGTACTTC. It codes for CAWSGHSTIYEQYF.

This chain uses TRBV6-6 with TRBJ2-5, with 9 positions matching TRBD2. CDR1 and CDR2 (germline): MNHNY, SVGAGI (reference sequence). J was trimmed by 5 bases and V by 7 bases; bases with no gene match: 8. The CDR3 has 14 residues. CDR3: CASTQAGGGETQYF. CDR3 in DNA: TGTGCCAGCACTCAAGCGGGAGGCGGTGAGACCCAGTACTTC.

The table lists this clone with a count of one. The CDR3 is CAIVGGVENTEAFF. The CDR3 region has the DNA TGTGCCATCGTCGGAGGGGTAGAGAACACTGAAGCTTTCTTT. The J gene is TRBJ1-1, the V gene TRBV10-3; D may be TRBD1 (5 bases). This CDR3 has 14 residues. V dropped 8 bases and J dropped 1 base, with 14 bases sitting between them. The germline CDR1 and CDR2 sequences are ENHRY and SYGVKD.

V usage is TRBV28 and J usage is TRBJ2-3, with 11 bases matching TRBD1. J lost 4 bases, V lost 0 bases, and 0 bases had no gene match. This CDR3 has 15 amino acids. Germline V gene lookup returns CDR1 MDHEN and CDR2 SYDVKM. The CDR3 loop is CASSLWGQGADTQYF. For the CDR3, the DNA is TGTGCCAGCAGTTTATGGGGACAGGGGGCAGATACGCAGTATTTT.

CDR3 sequence: CASSPREVLGTQYF. Written as DNA, the CDR3 is TGTGCCAGCAGCCCTCGAGAGGTTTTAGGAACGCAGTATTTT. This chain connects TRBV7-2 to TRBJ2-3; D is ambiguous. This CDR3 region has 14 residues. Germline CDR1 and CDR2: SGHTA and FQGNSA. Trimming cost V 5 bases and J 9 bases, with 18 bases left between them.

This clone is a singleton in its sample. Distinct nucleotide sequences in the sample also encode this CDR3. This CDR3 is CASSPSDTRGYTF. The CDR3 DNA is TGTGCCAGCTCCCCCTCCGACACACGGGGCTACACCTTC. The rearrangement joins TRBV18 to TRBJ1-2; D unclear. Per the germline V gene, CDR1 is KGHSH and CDR2 is LQKENI. This CDR3 has 13 residues. V gave up 6 bases and J gave up 8 bases, with 16 bases separating them. Looking up the rest from reference TRBV18 and TRBJ1-2 gives the full variable domain: NAGVMQNPRHLVRRRGQEARLRCSPMKGHSHVYWYRQLPEEGLKFMVYLQKENIIDESGMPKERFSAEFPKEGPSILRIQQVVRGDSAAYFCASSPSDTRGYTFGSGTRLTVV.

The chain couples TRBV30 to TRBJ2-1; D ambiguous. The germline CDR1 and CDR2 sequences are GTSNPN and SVGIG (reference sequence). The CDR3 totals 12 residues. V shed 1 base and J shed 4 bases, with 5 bases lying between them. CDR3 sequence: CAWSGTYNEQFF. The CDR3 region has the DNA TGTGCCTGGAGTGGCACTTACAATGAGCAGTTCTTC.

Turning to this clone: The identical CDR3 is also encoded by other nucleotide sequences in the sample. The rearrangement links TRBV5-5 to TRBJ2-7; 9 positions match TRBD2. Germline V gene data show CDR1 as SGHKS and CDR2 as YYEKEE (reference sequence). This CDR3 has 15 amino acids. Trimming took 0 bases from V and 1 from J; bases not matched to a gene: 2. The CDR3 nucleotides are TGTGCCAGCAGCTTGGGACTAGCGGTATCCTACGAGCAGTACTTC. Its protein product is CASSLGLAVSYEQYF.

The chain is built from TRBV7-2 and TRBJ2-5; a weak D match, TRBD2 (6 bases). V was pared by 3 bases and J by 4 bases, with 18 bases between. The CDR3 length is 16 residues. In germline, CDR1 is SGHTA, CDR2 FQGNSA. The CDR3 protein is CASSFRAGSLGETQYF. CDR3 in DNA: TGTGCCAGCAGCTTTAGGGCCGGGAGCTTGGGAGAGACCCAGTACTTC.

The chain employs TRBV28 and TRBJ2-7, with TRBD2 as a possible D gene (6 bases). From germline, CDR1 is MDHEN and CDR2 SYDVKM. The CDR3 runs to 13 residues. V was cut by 3 bases and J by 5 bases, with 11 bases left in between. The CDR3 region has the DNA TGTGCCAGCAGTTTGGGGGAGGTCCACGAGCAGTACTTC. Protein: CASSLGEVHEQYF.

The chain recombines TRBV6-2 or TRBV6-3 with TRBJ2-5; D is possibly TRBD2 (6 bases). The V gene lost 0 bases and the J gene lost 5 bases, with 7 bases spanning the gap. Germline V gene data show CDR1 as MNHEY and CDR2 as SVGEGT. The CDR3 runs to 13 residues. In nucleotides, the CDR3 is TGTGCCAGCAGTTACTCGAGCGGGGAGACCCAGTACTTC. This encodes CASSYSSGETQYF.

The chain uses TRBV6-5 and TRBJ2-7, with D uncertain. The germline V gene has CDR1 MNHEY and CDR2 SVGAGI. The CDR3 runs 13 residues. V shed 2 bases and J shed 3 bases, with 8 bases lying between them. The CDR3 region has the DNA TGTGCCAGCAGTTACCCGGGTGACTACGAGCAGTACTTC. The encoded protein is CASSYPGDYEQYF.

The J gene is TRBJ2-7, the V gene TRBV28; 8 bases agree with TRBD1. The V and J ends lost 2 bases and 0 bases, in that order; junction bases with no gene match: 0. Germline CDR1 MDHEN, CDR2 SYDVKM. This CDR3 is 14 amino acids long. The CDR3 loop reads CASSLQGASYEQYF. Here the CDR3 DNA reads TGTGCCAGCAGTTTACAGGGGGCCTCCTACGAGCAGTACTTC.